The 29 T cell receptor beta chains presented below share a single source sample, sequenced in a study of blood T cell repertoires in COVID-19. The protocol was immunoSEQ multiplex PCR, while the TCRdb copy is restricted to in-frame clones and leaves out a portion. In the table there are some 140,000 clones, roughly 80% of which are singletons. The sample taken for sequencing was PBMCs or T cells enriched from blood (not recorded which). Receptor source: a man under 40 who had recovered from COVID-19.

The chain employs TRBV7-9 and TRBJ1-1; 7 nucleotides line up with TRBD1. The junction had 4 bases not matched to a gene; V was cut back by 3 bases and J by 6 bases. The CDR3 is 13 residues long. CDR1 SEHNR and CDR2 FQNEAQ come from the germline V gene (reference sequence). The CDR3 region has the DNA TGTGCCAGCAGCTTTCTAGGGGGCGCTGAAGCTTTCTTT. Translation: CASSFLGGAEAFF.

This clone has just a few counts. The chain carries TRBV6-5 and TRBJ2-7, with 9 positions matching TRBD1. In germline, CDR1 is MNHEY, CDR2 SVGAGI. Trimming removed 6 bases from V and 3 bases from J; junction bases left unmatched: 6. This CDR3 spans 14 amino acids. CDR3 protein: CASRDGQGIYEQYF. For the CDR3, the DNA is TGTGCCAGCAGAGACGGACAGGGGATCTACGAGCAGTACTTC.

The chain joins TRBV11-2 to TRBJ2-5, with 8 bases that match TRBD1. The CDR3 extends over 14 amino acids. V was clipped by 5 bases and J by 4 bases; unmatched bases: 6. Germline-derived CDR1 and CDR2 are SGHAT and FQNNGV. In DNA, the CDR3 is TGTGCCAGCAGCCCGGACAGGGCTAGAGAGACCCAGTACTTC. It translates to CASSPDRARETQYF.

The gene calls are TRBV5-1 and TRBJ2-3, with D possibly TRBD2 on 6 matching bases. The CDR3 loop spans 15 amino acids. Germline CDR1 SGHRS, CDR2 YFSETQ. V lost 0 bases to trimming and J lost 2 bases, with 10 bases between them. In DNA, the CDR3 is TGCGCCAGCAGCTTGGGACTAGGTAACACAGATACGCAGTATTTT. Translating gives CASSLGLGNTDTQYF.

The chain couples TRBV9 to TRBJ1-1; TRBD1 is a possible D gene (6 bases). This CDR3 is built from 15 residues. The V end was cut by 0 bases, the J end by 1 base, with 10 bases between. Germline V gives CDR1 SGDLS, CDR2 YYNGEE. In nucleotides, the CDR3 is TGTGCCAGCAGCGTAGGCACAGGGAGGAACACTGAAGCTTTCTTT. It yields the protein CASSVGTGRNTEAFF. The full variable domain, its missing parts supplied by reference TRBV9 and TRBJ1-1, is DSGVTQTPKHLITATGQRVTLRCSPRSGDLSVYWYQQSLDQGLQFLIQYYNGEERAKGNILERFSAQQFPDLHSELNLSSLELGDSALYFCASSVGTGRNTEAFFGQGTRLTVV.

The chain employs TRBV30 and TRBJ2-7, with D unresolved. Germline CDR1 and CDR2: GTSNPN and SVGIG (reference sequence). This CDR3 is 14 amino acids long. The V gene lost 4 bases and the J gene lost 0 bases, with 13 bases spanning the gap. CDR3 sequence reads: CAWKVTASSYEQYF. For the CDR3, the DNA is TGTGCCTGGAAAGTAACTGCGAGCTCCTACGAGCAGTACTTC. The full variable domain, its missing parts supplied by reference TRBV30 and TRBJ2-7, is SQTIHQWPATLVQPVGSPLSLECTVEGTSNPNLYWYRQAAGRGLQLLFYSVGIGQISSEVPQNLSASRPQDRQFILSSKKLLLSDSGFYLCAWKVTASSYEQYFGPGTRLTVT.

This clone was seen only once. The CDR3 here is CASSEAIGTDTQYF. Written as DNA, the CDR3 is TGTGCCAGCAGTGAGGCCATCGGCACAGATACGCAGTATTTT. The chain couples TRBV6-4 to TRBJ2-3, with unresolved D. CDR3 size: 14 residues. Trimming shortened V by 3 bases and J by 1 base, and 8 bases separated the two germline ends. Germline V gene sequence: CDR1 MRHNA, CDR2 SNTAGT.

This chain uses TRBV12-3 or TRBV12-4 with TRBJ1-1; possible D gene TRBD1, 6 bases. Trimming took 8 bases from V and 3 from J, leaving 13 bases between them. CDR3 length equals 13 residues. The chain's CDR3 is CASDYREDTEAFF. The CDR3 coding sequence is TGTGCCAGCGATTACAGGGAAGACACTGAAGCTTTCTTT.

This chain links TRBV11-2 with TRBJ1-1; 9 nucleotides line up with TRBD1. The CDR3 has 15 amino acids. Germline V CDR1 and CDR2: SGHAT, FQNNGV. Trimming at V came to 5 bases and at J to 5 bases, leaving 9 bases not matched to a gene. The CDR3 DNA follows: TGTGCCAGCAGCGGGACCGGGACAGGGTTAACTGAAGCTTTCTTT. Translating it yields CASSGTGTGLTEAFF.

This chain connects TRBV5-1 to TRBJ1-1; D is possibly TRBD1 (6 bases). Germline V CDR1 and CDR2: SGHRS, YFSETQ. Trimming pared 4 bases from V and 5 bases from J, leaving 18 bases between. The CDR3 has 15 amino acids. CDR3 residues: CASSLGAKLETEAFF. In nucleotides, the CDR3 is TGCGCCAGCAGCCTGGGGGCCAAATTAGAGACTGAAGCTTTCTTT.

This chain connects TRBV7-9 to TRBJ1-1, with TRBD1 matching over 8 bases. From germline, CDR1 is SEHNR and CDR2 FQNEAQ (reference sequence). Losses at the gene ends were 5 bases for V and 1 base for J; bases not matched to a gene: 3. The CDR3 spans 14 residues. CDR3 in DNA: TGTGCCAGCAGCCTGGGACAGGAGAACACTGAAGCTTTCTTT. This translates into CASSLGQENTEAFF.

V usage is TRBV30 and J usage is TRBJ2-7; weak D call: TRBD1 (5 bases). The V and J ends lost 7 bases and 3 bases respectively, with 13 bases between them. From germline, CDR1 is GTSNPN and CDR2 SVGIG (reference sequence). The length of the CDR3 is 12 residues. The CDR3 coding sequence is TGTGCCTATCAGGACAAATTCTACGAGCAGTACTTC. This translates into CAYQDKFYEQYF.

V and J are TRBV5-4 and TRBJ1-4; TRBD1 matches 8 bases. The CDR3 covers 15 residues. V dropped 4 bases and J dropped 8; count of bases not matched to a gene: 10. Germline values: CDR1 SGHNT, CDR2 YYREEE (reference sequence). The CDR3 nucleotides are TGTGCCAGCAGCGAACGACAGGGGACGGGGGAAAAACTGTTTTTT. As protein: CASSERQGTGEKLFF.

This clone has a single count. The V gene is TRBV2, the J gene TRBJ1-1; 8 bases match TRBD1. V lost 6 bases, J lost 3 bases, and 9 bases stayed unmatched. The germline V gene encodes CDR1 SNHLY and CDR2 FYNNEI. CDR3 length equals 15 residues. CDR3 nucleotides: TGTGCCAGCAGGGAACAGGGGGTTGTTGACACTGAAGCTTTCTTT. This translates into CASREQGVVDTEAFF.

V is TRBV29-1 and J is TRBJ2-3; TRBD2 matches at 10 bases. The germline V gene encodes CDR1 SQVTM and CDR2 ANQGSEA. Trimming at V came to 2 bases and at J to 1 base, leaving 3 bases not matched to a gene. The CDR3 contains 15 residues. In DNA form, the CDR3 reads TGCAGCGTTGAAACTAGCGGGGCAGGCACAGATACGCAGTATTTT. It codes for CSVETSGAGTDTQYF.

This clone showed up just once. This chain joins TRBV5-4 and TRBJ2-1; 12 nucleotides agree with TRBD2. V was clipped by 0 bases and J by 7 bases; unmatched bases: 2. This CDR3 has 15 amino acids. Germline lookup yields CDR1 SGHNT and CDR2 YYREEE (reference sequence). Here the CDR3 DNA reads TGTGCCAGCAGCTTGGGGGGGACTAGCGGGAATGAGCAGTTCTTC. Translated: CASSLGGTSGNEQFF. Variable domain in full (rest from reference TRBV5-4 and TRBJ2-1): ETGVTQSPTHLIKTRGQQVTLRCSSQSGHNTVSWYQQALGQGPQFIFQYYREEENGRGNFPPRFSGLQFPNYSSELNVNALELDDSALYLCASSLGGTSGNEQFFGPGTRLTVL.

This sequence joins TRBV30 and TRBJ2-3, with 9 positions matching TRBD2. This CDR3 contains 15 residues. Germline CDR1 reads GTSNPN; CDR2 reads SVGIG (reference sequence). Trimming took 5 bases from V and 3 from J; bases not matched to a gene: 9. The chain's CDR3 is CAWGLSGRGTDTQYF. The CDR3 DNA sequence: TGTGCCTGGGGCCTTAGCGGGAGAGGGACAGATACGCAGTATTTT.

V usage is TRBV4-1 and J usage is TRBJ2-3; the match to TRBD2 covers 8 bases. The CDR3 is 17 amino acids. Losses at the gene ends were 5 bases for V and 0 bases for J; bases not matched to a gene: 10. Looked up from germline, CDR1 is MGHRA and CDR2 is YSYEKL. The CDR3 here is CASSAGGRASSTDTQYF. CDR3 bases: TGCGCCAGCAGCGCGGGAGGAAGGGCTTCTAGCACAGATACGCAGTATTTT.

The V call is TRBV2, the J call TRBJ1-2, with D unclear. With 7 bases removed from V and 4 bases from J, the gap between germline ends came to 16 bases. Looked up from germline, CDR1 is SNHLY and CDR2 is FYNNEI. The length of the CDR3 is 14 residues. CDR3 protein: CASTLLREGYGYTF. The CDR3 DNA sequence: TGTGCCAGCACCCTTCTCCGGGAAGGCTATGGCTACACCTTC. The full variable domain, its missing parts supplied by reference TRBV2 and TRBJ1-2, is EPEVTQTPSHQVTQMGQEVILRCVPISNHLYFYWYRQILGQKVEFLVSFYNNEISEKSEIFDDQFSVERPDGSNFTLKIRSTKLEDSAMYFCASTLLREGYGYTFGSGTRLTVV.

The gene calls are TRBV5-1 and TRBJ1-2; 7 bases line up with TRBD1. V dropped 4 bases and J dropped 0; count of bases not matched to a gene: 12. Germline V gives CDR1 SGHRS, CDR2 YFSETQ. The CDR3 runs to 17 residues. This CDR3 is CASSPLLSGGSNYGYTF. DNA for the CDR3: TGCGCCAGCAGCCCTCTGCTGTCAGGGGGTTCTAACTATGGCTACACCTTC. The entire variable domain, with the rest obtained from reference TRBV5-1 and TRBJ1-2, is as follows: KAGVTQTPRYLIKTRGQQVTLSCSPISGHRSVSWYQQTPGQGLQFLFEYFSETQRNKGNFPGRFSGRQFSNSRSEMNVSTLELGDSALYLCASSPLLSGGSNYGYTFGSGTRLTVV.

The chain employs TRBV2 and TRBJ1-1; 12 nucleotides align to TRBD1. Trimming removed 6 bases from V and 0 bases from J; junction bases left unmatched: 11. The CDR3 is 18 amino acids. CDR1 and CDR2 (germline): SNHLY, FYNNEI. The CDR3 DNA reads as TGTGCCAGCAGGGTCATGGGACAGGGGGCAACCCTGAACACTGAAGCTTTCTTT. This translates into CASRVMGQGATLNTEAFF.

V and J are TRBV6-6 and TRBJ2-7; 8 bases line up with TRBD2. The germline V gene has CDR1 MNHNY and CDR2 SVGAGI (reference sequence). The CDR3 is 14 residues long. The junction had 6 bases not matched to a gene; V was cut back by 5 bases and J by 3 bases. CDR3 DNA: TGTGCCAGCAGTGCTCCGGGACTAGACTACGAGCAGTACTTC. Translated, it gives CASSAPGLDYEQYF.

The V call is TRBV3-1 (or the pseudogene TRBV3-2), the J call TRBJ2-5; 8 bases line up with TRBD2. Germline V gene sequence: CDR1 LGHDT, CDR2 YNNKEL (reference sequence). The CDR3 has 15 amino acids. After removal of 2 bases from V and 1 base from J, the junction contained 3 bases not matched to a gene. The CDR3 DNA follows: TGTGCCAGCAGCCAACGCGGGGGGATCCAAGAGACCCAGTACTTC. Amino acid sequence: CASSQRGGIQETQYF.

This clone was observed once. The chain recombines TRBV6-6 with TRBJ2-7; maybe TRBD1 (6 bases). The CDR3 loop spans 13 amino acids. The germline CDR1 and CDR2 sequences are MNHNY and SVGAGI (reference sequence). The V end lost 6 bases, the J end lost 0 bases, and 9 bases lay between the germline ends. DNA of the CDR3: TGTGCCAGCAGCTCCAGGGGCTCCTACGAGCAGTACGTC. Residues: CASSSRGSYEQYV.

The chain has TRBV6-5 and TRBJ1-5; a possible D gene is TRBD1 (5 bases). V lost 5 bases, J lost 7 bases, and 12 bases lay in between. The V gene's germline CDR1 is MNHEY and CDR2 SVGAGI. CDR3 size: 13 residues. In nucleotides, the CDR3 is TGTGCCAGCAGTATTCAGGGCCAACAGCCCCAGCATTTT. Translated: CASSIQGQQPQHF.

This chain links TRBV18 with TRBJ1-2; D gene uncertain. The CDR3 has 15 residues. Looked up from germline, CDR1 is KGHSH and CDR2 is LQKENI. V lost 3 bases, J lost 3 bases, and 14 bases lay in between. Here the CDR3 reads CASSPFGRPDYGYTF. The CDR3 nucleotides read TGTGCCAGCTCACCCTTCGGCAGGCCAGACTATGGCTACACCTTC.

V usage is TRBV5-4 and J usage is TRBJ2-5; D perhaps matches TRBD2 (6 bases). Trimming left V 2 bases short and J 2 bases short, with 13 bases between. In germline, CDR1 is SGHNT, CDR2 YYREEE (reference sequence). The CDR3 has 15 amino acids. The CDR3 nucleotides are TGTGCCAGCAGCTTAACCGGGACTGAACAAGAGACCCAGTACTTC. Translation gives CASSLTGTEQETQYF.

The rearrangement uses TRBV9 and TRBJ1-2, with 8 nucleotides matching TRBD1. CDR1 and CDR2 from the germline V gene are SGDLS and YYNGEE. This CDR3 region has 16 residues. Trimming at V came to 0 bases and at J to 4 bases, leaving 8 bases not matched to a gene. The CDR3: CASSVEGDRRTYGYTF. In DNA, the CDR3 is TGTGCCAGCAGCGTAGAAGGGGACAGGAGAACCTATGGCTACACCTTC. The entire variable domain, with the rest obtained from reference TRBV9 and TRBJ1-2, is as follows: DSGVTQTPKHLITATGQRVTLRCSPRSGDLSVYWYQQSLDQGLQFLIQYYNGEERAKGNILERFSAQQFPDLHSELNLSSLELGDSALYFCASSVEGDRRTYGYTFGSGTRLTVV.

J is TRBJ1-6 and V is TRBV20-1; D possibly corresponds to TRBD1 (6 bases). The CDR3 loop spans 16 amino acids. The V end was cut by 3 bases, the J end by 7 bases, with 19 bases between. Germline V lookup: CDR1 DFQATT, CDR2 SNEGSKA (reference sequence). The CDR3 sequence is CSASFGGAGQNSPLHF. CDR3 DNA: TGCAGTGCTAGTTTCGGGGGGGCAGGGCAAAATTCACCCCTCCACTTT.